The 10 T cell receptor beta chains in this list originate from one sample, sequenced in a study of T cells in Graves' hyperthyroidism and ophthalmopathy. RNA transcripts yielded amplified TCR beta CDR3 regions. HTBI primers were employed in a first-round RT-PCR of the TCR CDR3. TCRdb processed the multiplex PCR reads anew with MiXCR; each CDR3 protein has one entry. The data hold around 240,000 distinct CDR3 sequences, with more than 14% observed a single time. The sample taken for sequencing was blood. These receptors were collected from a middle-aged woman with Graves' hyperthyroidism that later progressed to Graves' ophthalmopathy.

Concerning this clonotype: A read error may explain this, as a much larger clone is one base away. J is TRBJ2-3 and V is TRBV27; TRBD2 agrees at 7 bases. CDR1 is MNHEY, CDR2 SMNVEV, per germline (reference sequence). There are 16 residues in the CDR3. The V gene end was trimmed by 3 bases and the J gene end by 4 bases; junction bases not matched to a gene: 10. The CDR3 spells CASSLSGDGSPDTQYF. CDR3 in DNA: TGTGCCAGCAGTTTGAGCGGGGACGGGAGCCCAGATACGCAGTATTTT.

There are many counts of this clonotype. The CDR3 DNA follows: TGTGCCAGCAGCCAAGGGGGTCGAACCTTAGCCAAAAACATTCAGTACTTC. This gives the protein CASSQGGRTLAKNIQYF. The chain links TRBV3-1 to TRBJ2-4; D remains ambiguous. CDR1 and CDR2 from the germline V gene are LGHDT and YNNKEL (reference sequence). The CDR3 has 17 residues. The ends were cut back, 1 base at V and 0 bases at J, with 13 bases in the middle. The variable domain in full, with the rest retrieved from reference TRBV3-1 and TRBJ2-4, is DTAVSQTPKYLVTQMGNDKSIKCEQNLGHDTMYWYKQDSKKFLKIMFSYNNKELIINETVPNRFSPKSPDKAHLNLHINSLELGDSAVYFCASSQGGRTLAKNIQYFGAGTRLSVL.

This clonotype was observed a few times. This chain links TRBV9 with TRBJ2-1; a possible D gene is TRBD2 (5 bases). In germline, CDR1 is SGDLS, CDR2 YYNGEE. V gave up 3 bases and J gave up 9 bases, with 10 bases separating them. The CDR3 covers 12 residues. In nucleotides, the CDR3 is TGTGCCAGCAGCGAAGGAGGAGGTGAGCAGTTCTTC. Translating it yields CASSEGGGEQFF.

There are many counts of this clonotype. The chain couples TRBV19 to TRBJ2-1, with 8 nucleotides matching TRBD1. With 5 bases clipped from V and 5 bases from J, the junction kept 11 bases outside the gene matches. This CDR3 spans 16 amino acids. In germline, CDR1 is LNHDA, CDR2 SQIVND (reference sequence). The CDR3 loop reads CASSSPWDRTHNEQFF. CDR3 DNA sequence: TGTGCCAGTAGTTCCCCCTGGGACAGGACCCACAATGAGCAGTTCTTC.

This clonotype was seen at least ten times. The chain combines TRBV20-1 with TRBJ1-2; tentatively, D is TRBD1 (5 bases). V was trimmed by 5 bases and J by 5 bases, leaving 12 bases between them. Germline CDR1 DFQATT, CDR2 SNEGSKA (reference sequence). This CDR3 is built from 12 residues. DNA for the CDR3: TGCAGTGCTCCCCGACAGATTTATGGCTACACCTTC. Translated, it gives CSAPRQIYGYTF.

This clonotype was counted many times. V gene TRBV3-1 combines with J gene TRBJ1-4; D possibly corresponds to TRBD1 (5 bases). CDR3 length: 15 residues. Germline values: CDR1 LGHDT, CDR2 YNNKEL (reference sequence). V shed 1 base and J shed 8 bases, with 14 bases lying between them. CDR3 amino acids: CASSQASTGGEKLFF. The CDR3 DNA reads TGTGCCAGCAGCCAAGCCTCTACAGGAGGAGAAAAACTGTTTTTT.

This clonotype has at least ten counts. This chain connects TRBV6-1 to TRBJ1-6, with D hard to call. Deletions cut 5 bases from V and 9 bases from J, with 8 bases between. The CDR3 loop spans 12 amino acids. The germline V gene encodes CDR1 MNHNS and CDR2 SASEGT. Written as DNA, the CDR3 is TGTGCCAGCAGTCCCACGGGTTCACCCCTCCACTTT. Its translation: CASSPTGSPLHF.

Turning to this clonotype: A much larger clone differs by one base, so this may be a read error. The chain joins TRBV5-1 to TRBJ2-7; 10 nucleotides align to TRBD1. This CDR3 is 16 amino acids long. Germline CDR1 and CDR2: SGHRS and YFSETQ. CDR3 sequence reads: CASSPSDRGKVYERYF. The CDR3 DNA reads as TGCGCCAGCAGCCCTTCGGACAGGGGGAAAGTTTACGAGCGGTACTTC.

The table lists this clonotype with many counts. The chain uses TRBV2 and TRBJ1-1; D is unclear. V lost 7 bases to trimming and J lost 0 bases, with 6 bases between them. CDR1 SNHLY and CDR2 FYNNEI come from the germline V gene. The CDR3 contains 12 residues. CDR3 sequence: CASIRLNTEAFF. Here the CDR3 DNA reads TGTGCCAGCATCCGACTGAACACTGAAGCTTTCTTT.

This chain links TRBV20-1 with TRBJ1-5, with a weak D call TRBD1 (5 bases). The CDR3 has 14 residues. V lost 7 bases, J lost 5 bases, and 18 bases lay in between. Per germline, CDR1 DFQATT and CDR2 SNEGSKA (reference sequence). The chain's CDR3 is CSGQSGTMDQPQHF. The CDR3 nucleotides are TGCAGTGGTCAATCCGGGACGATGGATCAGCCCCAGCATTTT.